This is a list of T cell receptor beta chains from one sample in a study of Graves' ophthalmopathy and Graves' hyperthyroidism. TCRdb reprocessed the multiplex PCR reads with MiXCR, giving one entry per CDR3 protein. The sample lists some 380,000 distinct CDR3 sequences; 15% were seen once. Sequenced input: peripheral blood. The source is a woman in her late teens or twenties with stable Graves' hyperthyroidism. Each CDR3 is given with its conserved first and last residue.

v_call	j_call	cdr3_aa
TRBV12-3/TRBV12-4	TRBJ1-2	CASSLGAGGYTF
TRBV6-5	TRBJ2-7	CASSYSRGSHEQYF
TRBV20-1	TRBJ2-7	CSAMPRGYEQYF
TRBV20-1	TRBJ2-5	CSAFGAPGKYQETQYF
TRBV6-2/TRBV6-3	TRBJ1-6	CASEGQVNSPLHF
TRBV6-2/TRBV6-3	TRBJ2-4	CASSYSDRGLWQNIQYF
TRBV20-1	TRBJ1-5	CSAREDTNQPQHF
TRBV20-1	TRBJ2-7	CSAKIPGTSGGASQGEQYF
TRBV2	TRBJ2-5	CASMGTIRTQETQYF
TRBV18	TRBJ2-5	CASSPLNSQETQYF
TRBV12-3/TRBV12-4	TRBJ2-7	CASSLWDAGTYEQYF
TRBV11-3	TRBJ2-5	CASTGTGTETQYF
TRBV19	TRBJ1-2	CASSLQTYGYTF
TRBV6-2/TRBV6-3	TRBJ2-7	CASSAEGYEQYF
TRBV11-1	TRBJ2-2	CASSLSGHTNTGELFF
TRBV11-2	TRBJ2-4	CASSTGILAKNIQYF
TRBV24-1	TRBJ2-7	CATSAQGAKEEQYF
TRBV10-3	TRBJ1-2	CAISESTTDGYTF
TRBV6-2/TRBV6-3	TRBJ1-1	CASSDGRAGHTEAFF
TRBV19	TRBJ1-3	CATSPTGNTIYF
TRBV7-2	TRBJ2-7	CASSLATSYRGQGSYEQYF
TRBV11-3	TRBJ1-1	CASSEQSNTEAFF
TRBV4-1	TRBJ2-5	CASSQTVGEETQYF
TRBV19	TRBJ1-3	CASVKDSLLHTIYF
TRBV6-5	TRBJ2-7	CASRNPGQGAYEQYF
TRBV5-1	TRBJ2-2	CASSSTSGGTITGELFF
TRBV18	TRBJ1-1	CASSAGLDTEAFF
TRBV18	TRBJ2-7	CASSPVLGAYEQYF
TRBV12-3/TRBV12-4	TRBJ2-6	CASTLEPPGGANVLTF
TRBV2	TRBJ2-5	CARGQGEETQYF
TRBV12-3/TRBV12-4	TRBJ2-7	CASSPGGTYEQYF
TRBV6-2/TRBV6-3	TRBJ1-3	CASSHRRGTPSGNTIYF
TRBV5-1	TRBJ2-5	CASSVGSLETQYF
TRBV6-1	TRBJ2-7	CASSELARDRGFWEQYF
TRBV20-1	TRBJ1-2	CSAGQVLIGLFDYTF
TRBV6-1	TRBJ1-6	CASSRPTDNSPLHF
TRBV27	TRBJ1-2	CASSLSRSPLYGYTF
TRBV18	TRBJ1-2	CASSPLQGGDGYTF
TRBV7-8	TRBJ1-4	CASSAGTLNEKLFF
TRBV27	TRBJ1-1	CASSPRRWGNTEAFF
TRBV19	TRBJ1-1	CASSGDRGPNTEAFF
TRBV6-1	TRBJ1-1	CASNHPLGTGGTEAFF
TRBV6-2/TRBV6-3	TRBJ2-7	CASSYYGPNEQYF
TRBV12-3/TRBV12-4	TRBJ1-2	CASSFGGSGYGYTF
TRBV5-1	TRBJ1-2	CASSSGGINYGYTF
TRBV10-2	TRBJ2-7	CASSEGTGKEYF
TRBV29-1	TRBJ1-1	CSVEGSRTEAFF
TRBV12-5	TRBJ1-1	CASGTGQRNTEAFF